This record looks at one T cell receptor beta chain sequence and its context. These data are taken from a study of blood T cell repertoires in COVID-19. The overall study: Italy, Spain and the United States were the sources of the convalescent and acute COVID-19 samples. T cells, B-cell-depleted T cells, or PBMCs provided the cDNA or gDNA that served as material.

Original processing notes: From reference gene primer amplification, estimates of nucleated cell counts were derived. Produced via immunoSEQ multiplex PCR; TCRdb's table is partial and in-frame only. Clone size and the V and J calls come from that table; the DNA yielded D and trimming. The sample consists of over 85,000 clones, roughly 91% of them appearing once. Germline CDR1 and CDR2: SGHDN and FVKESK. V was clipped by 2 bases and J by 7 bases; unmatched bases: 8. The CDR3 has 16 amino acids. The source is a woman between 45 and 65 years old with acute or convalescent COVID-19. The specimen was peripheral blood. This sequence joins TRBV14 and TRBJ1-6, with TRBD1 matching over 7 bases. DNA of the CDR3: TGTGCCAGCAGCCAACGGACAGGCTCGTGGAATTCACCCCTCCACTTT. It encodes CASSQRTGSWNSPLHF.